These 5 T cell receptor beta chains originate from one sample sequenced in a study of CD4+ T cells in melanoma. Profiled with immunoSEQ multiplex PCR; TCRdb holds only in-frame clones, not every one. The sample records some 10,000 clones, 55% to 75% being singletons. The material sequenced was cells from a culture (not recorded whether cultured in vitro). The receptors here all came from a human donor with melanoma.

The chain has TRBV7-3 and TRBJ2-5; D is possibly TRBD2 (6 bases). The CDR3 covers 14 residues. Trimming removed 3 bases from V and 4 bases from J, with 12 bases in between. Germline assignment: CDR1 SGHTA and CDR2 FQGTGA. For the CDR3, the DNA is TGTGCCAGCAGCTTCCCCGGGAGCGGAGAGACCCAGTACTTC. Its translation is CASSFPGSGETQYF.

This clone was counted a few times. CDR3 residues: CASRRTANTEAFF. CDR3 nucleotide sequence: TGTGCCAGCAGGAGGACAGCGAACACTGAAGCTTTCTTT. V gene TRBV6-5 combines with J gene TRBJ1-1; D is perhaps TRBD1 (6 bases). Germline V gives CDR1 MNHEY, CDR2 SVGAGI. The CDR3 extends over 13 amino acids. The V end was cut by 6 bases, the J end by 1 base, with 9 bases between.

The V and J genes are TRBV9 and TRBJ1-3; TRBD1 matches 7 bases. The CDR3 totals 13 residues. The V gene's germline CDR1 is SGDLS and CDR2 YYNGEE. With V trimmed by 6 bases and J by 3 bases, 3 bases remained unmatched. This CDR3 reads CASNRDSGNTIYF. As DNA, the CDR3 is TGTGCCAGCAACCGGGACAGTGGAAACACCATATATTTT.

The rearrangement joins TRBV6-1 to TRBJ1-6, with D perhaps matching TRBD1 (6 bases). CDR3 length: 15 residues. Germline V gene lookup returns CDR1 MNHNS and CDR2 SASEGT. Trimming left V 7 bases short and J 7 bases short, with 17 bases between. CDR3 coding DNA: TGTGCCAGCAACTCAATGGACAGCGGGAATTCACCCCTCCACTTT. Protein product: CASNSMDSGNSPLHF.

V gene TRBV6-5 combines with J gene TRBJ2-3; D gene uncertain. The CDR3 covers 14 residues. Trimming took off 6 bases at V and 2 bases at J, with 12 bases between the two ends. CDR1 is MNHEY, CDR2 SVGAGI, per germline. The CDR3 nucleotides are TGTGCCAGCAGCTTGGTCGGGTTCACAGATACGCAGTATTTT. Translated: CASSLVGFTDTQYF.